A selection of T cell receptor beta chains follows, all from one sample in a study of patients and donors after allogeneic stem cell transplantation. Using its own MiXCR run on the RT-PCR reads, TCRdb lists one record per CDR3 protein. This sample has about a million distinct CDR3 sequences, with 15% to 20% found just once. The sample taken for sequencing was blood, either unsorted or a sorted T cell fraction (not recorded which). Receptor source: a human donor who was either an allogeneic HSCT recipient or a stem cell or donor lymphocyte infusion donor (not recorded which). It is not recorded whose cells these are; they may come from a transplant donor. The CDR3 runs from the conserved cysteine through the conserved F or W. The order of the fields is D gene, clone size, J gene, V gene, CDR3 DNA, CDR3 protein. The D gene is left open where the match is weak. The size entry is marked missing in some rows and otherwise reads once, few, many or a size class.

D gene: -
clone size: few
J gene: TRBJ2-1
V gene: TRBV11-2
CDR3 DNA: TGTGCCAGCAGCTTGAGTAGAACGGCGGGGGCTTCCTACAATGAGCAGTTCTTC
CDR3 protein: CASSLSRTAGASYNEQFF

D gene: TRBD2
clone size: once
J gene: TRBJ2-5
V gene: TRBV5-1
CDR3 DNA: TGCGCCAGCAGCTTGCTTACAGCGGGAGGGACGGAGACCCAGTACTTC
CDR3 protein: CASSLLTAGGTETQYF

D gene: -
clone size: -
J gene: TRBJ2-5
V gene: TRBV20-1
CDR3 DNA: TGCAGTGTCATATCCGGAAGGGGAGAGACCCAGTACTTC
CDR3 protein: CSVISGRGETQYF

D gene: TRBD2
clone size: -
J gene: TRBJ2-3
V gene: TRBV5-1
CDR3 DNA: TGCGCCAGCGGCGGGAGGGCCTCAGGAACGCAGTATTTT
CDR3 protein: CASGGRASGTQYF

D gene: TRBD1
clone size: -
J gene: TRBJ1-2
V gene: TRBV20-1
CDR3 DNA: TGCAGTGCGATCGAGCCCTTGACAGGGGTGTATTATGGCTACACCTTC
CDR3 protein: CSAIEPLTGVYYGYTF

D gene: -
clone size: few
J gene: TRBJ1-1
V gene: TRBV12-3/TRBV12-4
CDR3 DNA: TGTGCCAGCAGTCCCGGGAGGGCATATGCTTTCTTT
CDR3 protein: CASSPGRAYAFF

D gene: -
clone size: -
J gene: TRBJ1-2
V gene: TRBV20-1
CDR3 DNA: TGCAGTGCTAGAGACAGAGTAGGACAGAACTATGGCTACACCTTC
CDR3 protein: CSARDRVGQNYGYTF

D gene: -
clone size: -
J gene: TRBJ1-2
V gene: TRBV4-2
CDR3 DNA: TGTGCCAGCAGCCAGACGACAGTTAACTATGGCTACACCTTC
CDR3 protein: CASSQTTVNYGYTF

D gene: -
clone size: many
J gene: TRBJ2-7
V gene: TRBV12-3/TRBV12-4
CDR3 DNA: TGTGCCAGCACCCTTATGTTGGACCGAGCCTACGAGCAGTACTTC
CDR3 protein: CASTLMLDRAYEQYF

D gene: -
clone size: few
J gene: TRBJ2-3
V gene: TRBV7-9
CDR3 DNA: TGTGCCAGCAGCCCCCCTCGAGATACTGAGCAGTATTTT
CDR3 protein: CASSPPRDTEQYF

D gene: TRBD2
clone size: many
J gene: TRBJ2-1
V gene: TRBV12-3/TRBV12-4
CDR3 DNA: TGTGCCAGCAGTTCTGACGAGTTGCGGGAGCGCTCCTACAATGAGCAGTTCTTC
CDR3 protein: CASSSDELRERSYNEQFF

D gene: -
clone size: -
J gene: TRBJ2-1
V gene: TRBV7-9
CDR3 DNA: TGTGCCAGCAGCTTACCGGCGGAATACAATGAGCAGTTCTTC
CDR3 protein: CASSLPAEYNEQFF

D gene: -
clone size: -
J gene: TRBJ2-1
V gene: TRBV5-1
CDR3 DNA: TGCGCCACCCAGGACAGCCCCGGCGATGAGCAGTTCTTC
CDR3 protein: CATQDSPGDEQFF

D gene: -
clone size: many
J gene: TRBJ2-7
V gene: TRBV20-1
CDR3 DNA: TGCAGTGCTAGTCCGGCAGAGAGCTCCTACGAGCAGTACTTC
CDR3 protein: CSASPAESSYEQYF

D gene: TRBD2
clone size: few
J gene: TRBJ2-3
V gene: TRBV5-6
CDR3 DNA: TGTGCCAGCAGCCCTAATGGGACTAGCGGGACCACAGATACGCAGTATTTT
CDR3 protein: CASSPNGTSGTTDTQYF

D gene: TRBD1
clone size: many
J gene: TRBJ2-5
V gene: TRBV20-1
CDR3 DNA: TGCAGTGCCAGGGGACAGAAGGAGACCCAGTACTTC
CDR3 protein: CSARGQKETQYF

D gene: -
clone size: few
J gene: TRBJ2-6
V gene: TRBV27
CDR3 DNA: TGTGCCAGCAGTTTACTCCCGGCCAACGTCCTGACTTTC
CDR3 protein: CASSLLPANVLTF

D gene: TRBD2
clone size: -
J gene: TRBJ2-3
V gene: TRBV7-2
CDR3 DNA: TGTGCCAGCAGCTCTATAGCGGGGGGGCCAGATACGCAGTATTTT
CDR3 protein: CASSSIAGGPDTQYF

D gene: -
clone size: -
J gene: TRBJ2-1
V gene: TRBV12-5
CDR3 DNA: TGTGCTAGTGAAACCTTTAGCTCCTACAATGAGCAGTTCTTC
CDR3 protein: CASETFSSYNEQFF

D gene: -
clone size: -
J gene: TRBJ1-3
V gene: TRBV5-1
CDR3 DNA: TGCGCCAGCAGCCGGGATGGAAACACCATATATTTT
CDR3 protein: CASSRDGNTIYF

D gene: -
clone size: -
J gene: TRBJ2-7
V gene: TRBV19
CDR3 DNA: TGTGCCAGTAGTAAAGGGGGAGGGCCCCCCTACGAGCAGTACTTC
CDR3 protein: CASSKGGGPPYEQYF

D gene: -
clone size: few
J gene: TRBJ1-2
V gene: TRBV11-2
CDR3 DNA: TGTGCCAGCAGCTTAGATCGGCGAGGGCCCTATGGCTACACCTTC
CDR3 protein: CASSLDRRGPYGYTF

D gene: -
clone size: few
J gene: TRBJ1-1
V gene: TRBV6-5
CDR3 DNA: TGTGCCAGCAGTTACGGGGGGGCTGAAGCTTTCTTT
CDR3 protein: CASSYGGAEAFF

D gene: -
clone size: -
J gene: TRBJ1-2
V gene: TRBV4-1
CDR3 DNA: TGCGCCAGCAGCCAAGTCGGCAGCGCCGGCTATGGCTACACCTTC
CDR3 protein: CASSQVGSAGYGYTF